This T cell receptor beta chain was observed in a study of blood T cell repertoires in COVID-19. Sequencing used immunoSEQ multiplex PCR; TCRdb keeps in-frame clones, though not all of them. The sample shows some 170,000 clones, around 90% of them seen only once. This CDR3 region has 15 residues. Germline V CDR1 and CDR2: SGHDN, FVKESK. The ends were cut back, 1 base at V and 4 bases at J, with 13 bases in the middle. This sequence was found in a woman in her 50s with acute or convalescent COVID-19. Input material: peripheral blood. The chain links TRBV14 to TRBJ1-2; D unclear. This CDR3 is CASSQVGGAIYGYTF. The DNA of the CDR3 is TGTGCCAGCAGCCAAGTCGGAGGCGCAATCTATGGCTACACCTTC.